The 29 T cell receptor beta chains in this list originate from one sample, sequenced in a study of blood T cell repertoires in COVID-19 (dated by TCRdb to the early 2020s). Library construction relied on the immunoSEQ multiplex PCR assay. Not all clones reach the TCRdb copy of this immuneACCESS table, which keeps in-frame sequences only. Checked studies attribute under half of the gap to unresolved V genes and leave the rest unexplained. Recorded for this sample are about 83,000 clones; about 86% of them occurred a single time. 22% of the sample is taken by the ten largest. Sequencing was done on a sample of peripheral blood. These receptors originate from a woman over 75 in a cohort sampled during active or convalescent COVID-19.

V and J are TRBV11-2 and TRBJ2-7; D is perhaps TRBD2 (6 bases). CDR3 length equals 16 residues. The V and J ends lost 8 bases and 5 bases respectively, with 25 bases between them. Germline V gene sequence: CDR1 SGHAT, CDR2 FQNNGV. The CDR3 region is CASGPLGTAAPHEQYF. The CDR3 coding sequence is TGTGCCAGCGGTCCACTCGGGACTGCTGCGCCCCACGAGCAGTACTTC.

The chain is built from TRBV11-3 and TRBJ1-1; D is unclear. This CDR3 comprises 14 residues. Trimming pared 5 bases from V and 1 base from J, leaving 11 bases between. Germline V lookup: CDR1 SGHNT, CDR2 YENEEA. CDR3 region: CASSAWTGNTEAFF. For the CDR3, the DNA is TGTGCCAGCAGCGCCTGGACTGGGAACACTGAAGCTTTCTTT.

V usage is TRBV7-3 and J usage is TRBJ2-2; 9 bases line up with TRBD2. Trimming cost V 9 bases and J 4 bases; bases outside gene matches: 6. The length of the CDR3 is 14 residues. Germline V gene data show CDR1 as SGHTA and CDR2 as FQGTGA. The CDR3 sequence: CASRLAAITGELFF. The CDR3 DNA reads TGTGCCAGTAGACTAGCGGCAATCACCGGGGAGCTGTTTTTT.

The chain carries TRBV25-1 and TRBJ2-3, with 8 bases that match TRBD1. This CDR3 has 13 amino acids. In germline, CDR1 is MGHDK, CDR2 SYGVNS. Trimming cost V 3 bases and J 8 bases; bases outside gene matches: 4. This CDR3 is CASSDPQGATQYF. The DNA for the CDR3 is TGTGCCAGCAGTGATCCCCAGGGGGCTACGCAGTATTTT.

This clone was observed once. V and J are TRBV30 and TRBJ2-1; 12 positions agree with TRBD2. The germline V gene has CDR1 GTSNPN and CDR2 SVGIG (reference sequence). The CDR3 runs 18 residues. The junction had 10 bases not matched to a gene; V was cut back by 2 bases and J by 2 bases. CDR3: CAWSLSRASGRAYNEQFF. DNA of the CDR3: TGTGCCTGGAGTCTTTCGCGGGCTAGCGGGAGGGCCTACAATGAGCAGTTCTTC.

V gene TRBV5-4 combines with J gene TRBJ2-3; 12 nucleotides match TRBD1. V lost 4 bases, J lost 2 bases, and 5 bases stayed unmatched. Germline loops: CDR1 SGHNT, CDR2 YYREEE (reference sequence). This CDR3 has 16 amino acids. CDR3 region: CASSKGQGAITDTQYF. The CDR3 DNA is TGTGCCAGCAGCAAGGGACAGGGGGCCATCACAGATACGCAGTATTTT. Based on the CDR3 plus reference TRBV5-4 and TRBJ2-3, the full variable domain is ETGVTQSPTHLIKTRGQQVTLRCSSQSGHNTVSWYQQALGQGPQFIFQYYREEENGRGNFPPRFSGLQFPNYSSELNVNALELDDSALYLCASSKGQGAITDTQYFGPGTRLTVL.

The chain employs TRBV2 and TRBJ1-5, with D possibly TRBD1 on 5 matching bases. Trimming removed 5 bases from V and 0 bases from J, with 14 bases in between. There are 16 residues in the CDR3. CDR1 SNHLY and CDR2 FYNNEI come from the germline V gene. The CDR3 DNA follows: TGTGCCAGCAGTCTGGTACGGGGACTTAGCAATCAGCCCCAGCATTTT. Translated: CASSLVRGLSNQPQHF.

This clone was observed a handful of times. The chain has TRBV5-1 and TRBJ2-1, with 7 nucleotides matching TRBD2. V dropped 6 bases and J dropped 2; count of bases not matched to a gene: 8. Germline values: CDR1 SGHRS, CDR2 YFSETQ. This CDR3 has 15 residues. CDR3 protein: CASNRDYQTYNEQFF. CDR3 coding DNA: TGCGCCAGCAACCGGGACTACCAAACCTACAATGAGCAGTTCTTC.

This clone was recorded only once. The chain joins TRBV6-6 to TRBJ2-7; 9 bases match TRBD2. The length of the CDR3 is 14 residues. V lost 6 bases to trimming and J lost 7 bases; unmatched junction nucleotides: 10. Per the germline V gene, CDR1 is MNHNY and CDR2 is SVGAGI (reference sequence). The CDR3 here is CASRPTSGPIEQYF. The CDR3 nucleotides read TGTGCCAGCAGGCCGACTAGCGGTCCCATAGAGCAGTACTTC.

The chain is built from TRBV7-9 and TRBJ2-7, with 14 bases fitting TRBD2. Germline CDR1 reads SEHNR; CDR2 reads FQNEAQ (reference sequence). The V and J ends lost 6 bases and 5 bases, in that order; junction bases with no gene match: 6. The CDR3 totals 15 residues. The CDR3: CASSSPTSGRDEQYF. CDR3 nucleotides: TGTGCCAGCAGTTCCCCGACTAGCGGGAGGGACGAGCAGTACTTC.

The CDR3 DNA is TGTGCCAGCAGTGCCGCCACAGCGAACACCGGGGAGCTGTTTTTT. Protein: CASSAATANTGELFF. The chain carries TRBV25-1 and TRBJ2-2; no reliable D call. Trimming stripped 4 bases from V and 0 bases from J, with 9 bases between. The CDR3 length is 15 residues. Germline loops: CDR1 MGHDK, CDR2 SYGVNS.

V usage is TRBV5-1 and J usage is TRBJ1-1; D not resolved. The V and J ends lost 0 bases and 4 bases respectively, with 25 bases between them. Germline CDR1 reads SGHRS; CDR2 reads YFSETQ. The CDR3 spans 19 residues. This CDR3 reads CASSLGYSSGWLRSTEAFF. The CDR3 bases are TGCGCCAGCAGCTTGGGCTACTCGTCCGGGTGGTTAAGGAGCACTGAAGCTTTCTTT. Supplemented by reference TRBV5-1 and TRBJ1-1, the full variable domain reads KAGVTQTPRYLIKTRGQQVTLSCSPISGHRSVSWYQQTPGQGLQFLFEYFSETQRNKGNFPGRFSGRQFSNSRSEMNVSTLELGDSALYLCASSLGYSSGWLRSTEAFFGQGTRLTVV.

This chain connects TRBV28 to TRBJ1-1; D gene unclear. The V gene's germline CDR1 is MDHEN and CDR2 SYDVKM. There are 15 residues in the CDR3. Trimming removed 1 base from V and 2 bases from J, with 11 bases in between. CDR3 residues: CASSLSSAGNTEAFF. The CDR3 region has the DNA TGTGCCAGCAGTTTATCTTCCGCAGGTAACACTGAAGCTTTCTTT.

The chain uses TRBV9 and TRBJ1-6, with a possible D match to TRBD1 (5 bases). CDR3 length: 16 residues. Germline V CDR1 and CDR2: SGDLS, YYNGEE. Trimming removed 7 bases at V and 7 bases at J, with 21 bases between. CDR3 DNA sequence: TGTGCCAGCTCAGATTCAGGGACTTGGGAGAATTCACCCCTCCACTTT. Translating it yields CASSDSGTWENSPLHF.

V is TRBV5-1 and J is TRBJ1-1; 9 bases align to TRBD1. Trimming at V came to 3 bases and at J to 1 base, leaving 7 bases not matched to a gene. From germline, CDR1 is SGHRS and CDR2 YFSETQ. The CDR3 loop spans 16 amino acids. The CDR3 protein is CASSSGTGLGNTEAFF. In DNA form, the CDR3 reads TGCGCCAGCAGCTCGGGGACAGGGTTGGGGAACACTGAAGCTTTCTTT. Looking up the rest from reference TRBV5-1 and TRBJ1-1 gives the full variable domain: KAGVTQTPRYLIKTRGQQVTLSCSPISGHRSVSWYQQTPGQGLQFLFEYFSETQRNKGNFPGRFSGRQFSNSRSEMNVSTLELGDSALYLCASSSGTGLGNTEAFFGQGTRLTVV.

The chain couples TRBV6-4 to TRBJ2-1; TRBD1 might be the D (6 bases). Germline CDR1 and CDR2: MRHNA and SNTAGT. This CDR3 region has 14 residues. Trimming stripped 3 bases from V and 6 bases from J, with 12 bases between. CDR3 DNA sequence: TGTGCCAGCAGTGATTTAGGGGGTGCCAATGAGCAGTTCTTC. This sequence encodes CASSDLGGANEQFF.

The chain recombines TRBV30 with TRBJ2-1; D remains unclear. Trimming took 0 bases from V and 8 from J, leaving 5 bases between them. The CDR3 contains 11 residues. CDR1 is GTSNPN, CDR2 SVGIG, per germline (reference sequence). As DNA, the CDR3 is TGTGCCTGGAGTGTACTGGATGAGCAGTTCTTC. It translates to CAWSVLDEQFF.

The V and J genes are TRBV19 and TRBJ2-7, with TRBD1 matching 9 bases. V lost 8 bases and J lost 5; bases outside the gene matches: 7. CDR3 length: 13 residues. The germline V gene encodes CDR1 LNHDA and CDR2 SQIVND (reference sequence). The CDR3 reads CASSGQGTNEQYF. CDR3 nucleotides: TGTGCCAGTTCCGGACAGGGGACAAACGAGCAGTACTTC.

This rearrangement joins TRBV4-1 to TRBJ1-2; D remains ambiguous. CDR3 length: 13 residues. Germline assignment: CDR1 MGHRA and CDR2 YSYEKL. V dropped 5 bases and J dropped 7 bases, with 14 bases sitting between them. The CDR3 DNA reads as TGCGCCAGCAGCGAGGGCCCTCCGGGTGGCTACACCTTC. Protein: CASSEGPPGGYTF.

In its sample, this clone was seen once. This sequence joins TRBV5-4 and TRBJ2-1; 11 nucleotides match TRBD2. Germline assignment: CDR1 SGHNT and CDR2 YYREEE (reference sequence). Unmatched junction bases numbered 4, after V lost 0 bases and J lost 8 bases. This CDR3 comprises 15 residues. CDR3 sequence: CASSLGLAGQYEQFF. CDR3 in DNA: TGTGCCAGCAGCTTGGGACTAGCGGGACAGTATGAGCAGTTCTTC.

The CDR3 coding sequence is TGTGCCAGCAGTTACTCAGAGGGATTGTCTGGAAACACCATATATTTT. It is translated as CASSYSEGLSGNTIYF. The chain links TRBV6-5 to TRBJ1-3; D is undetermined. Germline CDR1 reads MNHEY; CDR2 reads SVGAGI. V was clipped by 0 bases and J by 1 base, with 10 bases between them. This CDR3 comprises 16 residues.

This clone was seen a handful of times. V and J are TRBV12-3 or TRBV12-4 and TRBJ1-1; TRBD1 agrees at 9 bases. The CDR3 runs 13 residues. V dropped 7 bases and J dropped 5; count of bases not matched to a gene: 5. The CDR3: CASKGTGRTEAFF. For the CDR3, the DNA is TGTGCCAGCAAAGGGACAGGGAGGACTGAAGCTTTCTTT.

The rearrangement links TRBV5-1 to TRBJ2-5; 7 nucleotides agree with TRBD1. The germline CDR1 and CDR2 sequences are SGHRS and YFSETQ. The CDR3 is made up of 13 amino acids. V lost 4 bases, J lost 3 bases, and 3 bases stayed unmatched. The CDR3 loop is CASSVQGEETQYF. The CDR3 nucleotides read TGCGCCAGCAGCGTCCAGGGGGAAGAGACCCAGTACTTC.

This sequence joins TRBV10-1 and TRBJ2-3; the match to TRBD1 covers 8 bases. CDR3 length: 14 residues. Trimming cost V 4 bases and J 6 bases; bases outside gene matches: 6. The germline V gene has CDR1 WNHNN and CDR2 SYGVQD (reference sequence). The CDR3 protein is CASSGATGADTQYF. CDR3 nucleotide sequence: TGCGCCAGCAGTGGGGCGACAGGGGCCGATACGCAGTATTTT.

The chain recombines TRBV12-3 or TRBV12-4 with TRBJ2-7, with D perhaps matching TRBD1 (5 bases). The CDR3 is made up of 13 amino acids. V was trimmed by 3 bases and J by 1 base, leaving 7 bases between them. The CDR3 sequence is CASSLKGSYEQYF. As DNA, the CDR3 is TGTGCCAGCAGTTTGAAGGGGTCCTACGAGCAGTACTTC.

V is TRBV7-3 and J is TRBJ2-2; D is uncertain. This CDR3 spans 12 amino acids. CDR1 is SGHTA, CDR2 FQGTGA, per germline. V lost 4 bases, J lost 3 bases, and 3 bases lay in between. The CDR3 nucleotides are TGTGCCAGCAGCTCCTACACCGGGGAGCTGTTTTTT. It is translated as CASSSYTGELFF.

This chain connects TRBV4-1 to TRBJ2-4; TRBD1 agrees at 9 bases. CDR1 and CDR2 from the germline V gene are MGHRA and YSYEKL. After removal of 1 base from V and 1 base from J, the junction contained 2 bases not matched to a gene. The CDR3 spans 16 residues. DNA of the CDR3: TGCGCCAGCAGCCAAGGACAGGGGGGGGCCAAAAACATTCAGTACTTC. Protein sequence: CASSQGQGGAKNIQYF.

The V gene is TRBV27, the J gene TRBJ2-5; TRBD1 matches at 11 bases. The CDR3 extends over 15 amino acids. V lost 10 bases and J lost 4; bases outside the gene matches: 11. Germline V gives CDR1 MNHEY, CDR2 SMNVEV (reference sequence). The CDR3 loop reads CATSPGQGASETQYF. Here the CDR3 DNA reads TGTGCCACCTCCCCTGGACAGGGGGCTTCAGAGACCCAGTACTTC.

The V call is TRBV18, the J call TRBJ1-4, with 12 bases identical to TRBD1. Trimming removed 6 bases from V and 5 bases from J; junction bases left unmatched: 4. Per the germline V gene, CDR1 is KGHSH and CDR2 is LQKENI. This CDR3 spans 15 amino acids. The CDR3 loop reads CASSTGTGGNEKLFF. The CDR3 nucleotides are TGTGCCAGCTCGACTGGGACAGGGGGCAATGAAAAACTGTTTTTT.